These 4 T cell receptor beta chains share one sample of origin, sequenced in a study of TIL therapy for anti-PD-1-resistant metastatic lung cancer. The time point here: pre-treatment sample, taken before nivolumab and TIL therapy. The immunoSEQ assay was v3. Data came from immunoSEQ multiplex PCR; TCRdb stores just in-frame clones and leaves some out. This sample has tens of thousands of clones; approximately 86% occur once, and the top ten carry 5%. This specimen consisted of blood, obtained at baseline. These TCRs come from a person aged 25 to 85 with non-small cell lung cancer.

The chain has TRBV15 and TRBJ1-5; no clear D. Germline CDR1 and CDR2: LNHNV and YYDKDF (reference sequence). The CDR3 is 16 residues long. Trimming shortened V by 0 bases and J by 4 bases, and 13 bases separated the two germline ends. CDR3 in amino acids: CATSRDSGSWNQPQHF. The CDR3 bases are TGTGCCACCAGCAGAGATTCAGGAAGCTGGAATCAGCCCCAGCATTTT.

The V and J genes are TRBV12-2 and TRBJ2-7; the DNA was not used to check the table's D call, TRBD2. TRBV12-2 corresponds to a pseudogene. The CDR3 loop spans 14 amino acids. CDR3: CASRLHAPGYEQYF. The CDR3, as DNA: TGTGCAAGTCGCTTACACGCCCCGGGTTACGAGCAGTACTTC.

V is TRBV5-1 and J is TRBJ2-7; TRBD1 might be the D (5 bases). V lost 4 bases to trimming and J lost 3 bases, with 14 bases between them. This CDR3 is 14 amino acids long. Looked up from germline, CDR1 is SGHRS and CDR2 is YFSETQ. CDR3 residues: CASSAQGNLYEQYF. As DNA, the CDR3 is TGCGCCAGCAGCGCGCAGGGAAATCTCTACGAGCAGTACTTC. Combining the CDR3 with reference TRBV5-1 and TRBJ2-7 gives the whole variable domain KAGVTQTPRYLIKTRGQQVTLSCSPISGHRSVSWYQQTPGQGLQFLFEYFSETQRNKGNFPGRFSGRQFSNSRSEMNVSTLELGDSALYLCASSAQGNLYEQYFGPGTRLTVT.

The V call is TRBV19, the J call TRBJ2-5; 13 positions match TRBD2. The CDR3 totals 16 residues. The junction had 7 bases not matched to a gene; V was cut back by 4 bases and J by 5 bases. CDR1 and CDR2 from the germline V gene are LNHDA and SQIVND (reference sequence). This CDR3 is CASSSSRTSGSETQYF. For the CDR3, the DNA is TGTGCCAGTAGTAGCTCCCGGACTAGCGGGAGTGAGACCCAGTACTTC.